What follows is one TCR beta chain and its context. Its antigen remains unidentified. No base quality values were provided; no much bigger clone lies one nucleotide off. A distance of 11 bases separates the germline ends of V and J, which lose 6 bases and 2 bases respectively. For CDR1 and CDR2, the germline V gene lists MNHEY and SVGAGI. The CDR3 numbers 14 residues from cysteine through phenylalanine. Just CDR3 DNA is preserved here, 42 bases in frame from base 1. In total, approximately 700 healthy bone marrow donors made up the cohort. Cohort members were all nominally healthy when sampled, although unrecorded immune exposures were likely present. The donor tested CMV seropositive and was one of the 289 seropositive cohort members. Every donor gave a peripheral blood sample, and the peripheral blood mononuclear cells from that sample were used for TCR beta sequencing. The Qiagen DNeasy Blood Extraction Kit was used to extract genomic DNA from the blood cell samples.

Receptor libraries were prepared by the immunoSEQ multiplex PCR assay. For the multiplex PCR, a mixture combining 60 forward primers for TCR Vbeta segments and 13 reverse primers for TCR Jbeta segments was used. A multiplex PCR assay on genomic DNA amplified the CDR3 region of rearranged TCR beta genes. The Illumina HiSeq System was used to sequence the amplified TCR beta libraries as 87-base-pair reads. Concerning the study's data processing: A later analysis tallied tens of millions of unique TCR beta chains across the 700 or so repertoires, and roughly 11 million of those chains were shared by two or more donors. A nearest-neighbor algorithm error-corrected the raw reads and collapsed the reads into unique sequences, merging closely related sequences to remove PCR and sequencing errors. CDR3 sequences were aligned to IMGT reference sequences to assign V, D and J gene segments. For a sequence to be retained, a match of at least six nucleotides to both a V gene segment and a J gene segment was required. A rearrangement was called productive if the CDR3 had no stop codons and remained in frame with V and J, and every other rearrangement was called non-productive. Following IMGT convention, CDR3 was defined as the stretch from the second conserved V-encoded cysteine to the conserved J-encoded phenylalanine. The earlier analysis of a few hundred of the donors excluded sequences that lacked an unambiguous match to a single V gene segment. In an earlier analysis of approximately 610 of the donors, V segments were called functional above 56.7% productive rearrangements and were called segregating when the between-donor standard deviation exceeded 5%. A statistical classification framework was built to diagnose cytomegalovirus status from the catalog of TCR beta chain sequences. A later analysis assigned V and J genes by comparing TCR nucleotide sequences with IMGT/GENE-DB human TR gene sequences. Using the TCRdist pipeline, a later analysis assigned CDR3 sequences along with most-parsimonious VDJ recombination scenarios. In a later analysis, each TCR beta chain was defined by its CDR3 amino acid sequence together with its V-gene family, and reads without a unique V-gene family were excluded. To address suspected cross-contamination and a sequencing artifact, a later analysis removed roughly 580 highly shared, low-generation-probability nucleotide sequences. A later analysis calculated a clonal expansion index for each public chain from normalized within-repertoire ranks of inferred template counts. Generation probabilities in a later analysis came from a VDJ recombination model fitted to out-of-frame rearrangements, and those results were checked against IGoR. In a later analysis, TCR-TCR, TCR-HLA and TCR-CMV co-occurrence was scored with hypergeometric tests, and a repertoire-size bias correction was applied to TCR pairs. To estimate false discovery rates, a later analysis permuted the HLA or CMV assignments 20 times. A later analysis grouped co-occurring TCRs with DBSCAN, adding TCRdist sequence similarity when clustering within HLA-allele-positive subsets. For co-occurrence clustering, repertoires with fewer than 30,000 or more than 120,000 public chains were excluded, along with several repertoires with anomalous nucleotide sharing. Held by TCRdb, this immuneACCESS table contains in-frame sequences only and omits some clones. Under half of the omission traces to an unresolved V gene where checked; the cause of the rest is unknown. V, J and clone size were drawn from that table, and D and trimming were deduced from the DNA. This sample holds about 44,000 clones; around 90% were observed only once. The ten largest clones take up around 8% of the sample.

This sample was included in a study of cytomegalovirus exposure and HLA in healthy donors (dated by TCRdb to about 2017). Turning to the overall study: An earlier analysis of approximately 590 of the donors reported 276 Gb of sequence data and roughly 110 million unique TCR beta sequences from roughly 200 million T cells. An early release covering approximately 600 HLA-typed donors comprised approximately 300 gigabases of sequencing data and approximately 80 million unique TCR sequences. Of the approximately 400 genotyped donors, around 81% fell in the genetic ancestry cluster associated with self-reported Caucasian donors. About five DR-DQ haplotypes were treated as single units for association and clustering because of strong linkage in the cohort. HLA typing included class I and class II loci at four-digit resolution. Every discovery cohort repertoire had been produced on one sequencing platform. Genome-wide SNP genotypes for about three fifths of the roughly 670 donors were used in a later genetic analysis, which treated that subset as a discovery cohort. A later analysis re-analyzed previously published TCR beta repertoires from 500 to 700 donors and added high-resolution HLA genotyping to study TCR occurrence patterns. The later analysis used no new phenotypic data to find candidate immune exposures, relying instead on TCR beta sequences and their occurrence across donors. Using immunosequencing, the study profiled T cell repertoires from 500 to 800 subjects and related those repertoires to cytomegalovirus serostatus. The study aimed to test whether signatures of past pathogen exposure could be identified by cataloging public T cell receptors. Donor age, sex, ethnicity and CMV serostatus were compiled alongside the repertoire data. In an earlier analysis of around 540 of the donors, high-throughput TCR beta sequencing was used to judge whether each TCR beta V gene segment behaved as functional or pseudogenic. On average, around 240,000 unique TCR beta nucleotide sequences were sequenced per donor among 300 to 500 genotyped donors of the cohort, with 15% to 20% of those sequences being non-productive. The study combined high-throughput TCR immunosequencing, statistical association of individual TCRs with disease status, and machine learning to predict cytomegalovirus infection status. Typing coverage varied by locus: about 620-640 donors for A, B, C, DRB1 and DQB1; more than 500 for DQA1; more than 600 for DPA1; approximately 490 for DPB1. A separate validation cohort of approximately 130 different subjects was used in addition to the roughly 670-subject first cohort. Beyond this particular receptor, the publication reports: Most TCR sequences were observed very rarely across donors, whereas some public TCRs were present in many individuals. Because HLA typing was missing for some donors at each locus, association tests included only the typed subset. In vitro tests confirmed that a few of the cytomegalovirus-associated TCR beta chains recognize cytomegalovirus antigens. A later genetic analysis reported fewer N-insertions in productive TCRs among donors in an Asian-associated ancestry cluster than the roughly 700-donor mean. The cohort was sequenced for TCR beta chains only, and without alpha or paired-chain data the features that could be detected were limited. Linkage disequilibrium might explain the correlated functional status among segregating V segments, but an unknown experimental factor could not be ruled out. Sequencing depth was assumed to be roughly uniform across donors in the presence/absence analyses, though that assumption may not hold. CMV serostatus was the only immune exposure information available for the cohort. A later analysis found that TCR association rates varied across HLA loci, with DRB1 alleles showing the most associated TCRs and HLA-C alleles the fewest. In a later analysis, HLA-associated TCR beta chains showed more clonal expansion and lower generation probabilities than non-associated chains that were equally common. Strong co-occurrence of HLA alleles, especially DR and DQ, made assigning TCR associations to individual alleles difficult. The study listed over 150 TCR beta chains as associated with cytomegalovirus. The authors suggested that the approach could potentially be extended to other disease states and immunological phenotypes. V-gene and J-gene trimming of TCR beta chains was associated with a missense DCLRE1C variant in a later genetic analysis, and the association was replicated in an independent cohort. Several of the top co-occurrence clusters appeared to be linked to parvovirus B19, influenza, CMV and Epstein-Barr virus, according to a later analysis. In both the original and validation cohorts, the classifier was reported to diagnose cytomegalovirus status with high specificity and sensitivity. In a later analysis, over 15,000 TCR beta sequences were associated with specific HLA alleles at a false discovery rate of 0.05. Broadly in line with IMGT annotations, most TCR beta V segments showed up in productive rearrangements about 87% or about 30% of the time in an earlier analysis of several hundred of the donors. A further reported finding was that TCR beta sequences accurately predicted the HLA-A and HLA-B alleles for most subjects in the first cohort. A cluster of highly shared sequence variants was judged likely to represent a technical artifact of the sequencing pipeline. Because counts were too low, fewer than 20 rarely observed V segments, including chromosome 9 orphons, were excluded from the earlier analysis of 587 of the donors. Because the 87-base-pair reads could not distinguish some IMGT-functional V segments, including TRBV6-2 and TRBV6-3, those segments were excluded. A later analysis found that most CMV-associated TCR beta chains appeared HLA-restricted, with HLA associations seemingly driven largely by CMV exposure.

This sequence uses TRBV6-5 and TRBJ1-5; the D segment could be TRBD1, given 6 matching bases. The sequence was collected from a middle-aged woman in good health and CMV-seropositive. The sequenced sample was PBMCs. The sequenced DNA is TGTGCCAGCAGCCACGGGGGGCGCAATCAGCCCCAGCATTTT. This codes for CASSHGGRNQPQHF.